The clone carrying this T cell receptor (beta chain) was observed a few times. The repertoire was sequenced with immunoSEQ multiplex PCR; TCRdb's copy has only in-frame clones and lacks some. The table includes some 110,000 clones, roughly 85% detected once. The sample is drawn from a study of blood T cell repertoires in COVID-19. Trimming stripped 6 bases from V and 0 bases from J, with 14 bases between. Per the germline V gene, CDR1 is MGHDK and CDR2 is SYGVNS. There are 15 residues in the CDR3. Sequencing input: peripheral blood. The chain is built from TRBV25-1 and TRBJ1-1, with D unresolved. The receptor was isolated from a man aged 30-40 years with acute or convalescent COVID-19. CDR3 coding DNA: TGTGCCAGCAGCAGAACGACATCCATGAACACTGAAGCTTTCTTT. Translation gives CASSRTTSMNTEAFF.